The 28 T cell receptor beta chains reported below all come from one sample, sequenced in a study of OX40 agonist ivuxolimab in advanced cancers. Assay: immunoSEQ multiplex PCR; the TCRdb copy retains only in-frame clones and omits some. Of 65,000 to 85,000 clones listed, 80% to 95% were seen once; the top ten hold around 7.3%. The sequencing here drew on CD4+ or CD8+ T cells sorted from blood, taken in a trial of the OX40 agonist ivuxolimab. The receptor set was obtained from an adult with an advanced solid tumor such as melanoma, head and neck, liver or kidney cancer.

The chain employs TRBV7-6 and TRBJ1-2, with D perhaps matching TRBD1 (6 bases). The germline V gene has CDR1 SGHVS and CDR2 FNYEAQ. The CDR3 has 13 residues. V was cut by 7 bases and J by 5 bases, with 14 bases left in between. DNA for the CDR3: TGTGCCAGCACAACAGGGAGCGGTTATGGCTACACCTTC. This translates into CASTTGSGYGYTF.

The chain couples TRBV7-2 to TRBJ1-4, with D maybe TRBD1 (6 bases). Germline lookup yields CDR1 SGHTA and CDR2 FQGNSA. The CDR3 spans 15 residues. Between the trimmed V and J ends, which lost 5 bases and 3 bases, there was a span of 13 bases. Written as DNA, the CDR3 is TGTGCCAGCAGCCCCTACAGGGCTCCTAATGAAAAACTGTTTTTT. Translation gives CASSPYRAPNEKLFF.

This CDR3 reads CASSFSTPQGNGYTF. In nucleotides, the CDR3 is TGTGCCAGCAGTTTTTCAACGCCCCAGGGGAATGGCTACACCTTC. The chain joins TRBV27 to TRBJ1-2, with D perhaps TRBD1 (6 bases). Trimming removed 3 bases from V and 6 bases from J, with 17 bases in between. This CDR3 contains 15 residues. CDR1 is MNHEY and CDR2 is SMNVEV in the germline V gene (reference sequence).

V usage is TRBV6-5 and J usage is TRBJ2-5; D possibly matches TRBD1 or TRBD2 (7 bases each). The germline V gene has CDR1 MNHEY and CDR2 SVGAGI. The CDR3 totals 14 residues. Trimming pared 5 bases from V and 5 bases from J, leaving 15 bases between. This chain's CDR3 is CASSLTGEGETQYF. The CDR3 DNA reads as TGTGCCAGCAGTCTAACAGGGGAGGGGGAGACCCAGTACTTC.

The V and J genes are TRBV2 and TRBJ2-2; D not resolved. From germline, CDR1 is SNHLY and CDR2 FYNNEI. Trimming cost V 5 bases and J 5 bases, with 6 bases left between them. This CDR3 contains 12 residues. The CDR3 DNA sequence: TGTGCCAGCAGTTCGAGAACCGGGGAGCTGTTTTTT. Its translation: CASSSRTGELFF.

The chain is built from TRBV4-3 and TRBJ2-3, with 7 bases identical to TRBD2. Germline values: CDR1 LGHNA, CDR2 YSLEER. The CDR3 runs 16 residues. The V and J ends lost 0 bases and 0 bases, in that order; junction bases with no gene match: 3. The CDR3 protein is CASSQDTAGSTDTQYF. In DNA form, the CDR3 reads TGCGCCAGCAGCCAAGATACAGCGGGAAGCACAGATACGCAGTATTTT.

J is TRBJ2-5 and V is TRBV12-5; TRBD2 aligns across 11 bases. The CDR3 is made up of 16 amino acids. CDR1 and CDR2 from the germline V gene are LGHNT and FRNRAP. Trimming removed 3 bases from V and 0 bases from J; junction bases left unmatched: 3. The CDR3 DNA is TGTGCTAGTGGTTTTGGGACTAGCGGACACCAAGAGACCCAGTACTTC. It is translated as CASGFGTSGHQETQYF.

The table lists this clone with a count of one. The genes are TRBV11-2 and TRBJ2-1; D unresolved. CDR1 and CDR2 (germline): SGHAT, FQNNGV. Trimming took off 0 bases at V and 4 bases at J, with 10 bases between the two ends. This CDR3 comprises 15 residues. DNA for the CDR3: TGTGCCAGCAGCTTAGACCCCGGAATTTACAATGAGCAGTTCTTC. It translates to CASSLDPGIYNEQFF.

The J gene is TRBJ2-1, the V gene TRBV7-3; 10 positions agree with TRBD2. The CDR3 has 15 amino acids. Per germline, CDR1 SGHTA and CDR2 FQGTGA. Trimming removed 5 bases from V and 3 bases from J; junction bases left unmatched: 4. CDR3 DNA: TGTGCCAGCAGCCGCAGCGGGGGGGACTACAATGAGCAGTTCTTC. Translated, it gives CASSRSGGDYNEQFF.

The chain employs TRBV25-1 and TRBJ1-4, with D perhaps matching TRBD1 (6 bases). This CDR3 spans 13 amino acids. From germline, CDR1 is MGHDK and CDR2 SYGVNS. V was pared by 6 bases and J by 7 bases, with 12 bases between. The CDR3 is CASRGGGGEKLFF. For the CDR3, the DNA is TGTGCCAGCAGAGGGGGTGGGGGTGAAAAACTGTTTTTT.

The chain combines TRBV14 with TRBJ1-2; D is possibly TRBD1 (6 bases). The CDR3 length is 15 residues. CDR1 is SGHDN, CDR2 FVKESK, per germline. Trimming cost V 3 bases and J 0 bases, with 11 bases left between them. The CDR3 sequence is CASSHGTPSNYGYTF. The CDR3 DNA reads TGTGCCAGCAGCCACGGGACACCTTCTAACTATGGCTACACCTTC.

The rearrangement links TRBV2 to TRBJ2-3; D is perhaps TRBD2 (5 bases). V lost 8 bases and J lost 1, with 13 bases in between. Per the germline V gene, CDR1 is SNHLY and CDR2 is FYNNEI. The CDR3 length is 14 residues. The CDR3 DNA reads as TGTGCCAGCTACCCGGAGGTGGGCACAGATACGCAGTATTTT. It encodes CASYPEVGTDTQYF. The whole variable domain, filled in from reference TRBV2 and TRBJ2-3, reads EPEVTQTPSHQVTQMGQEVILRCVPISNHLYFYWYRQILGQKVEFLVSFYNNEISEKSEIFDDQFSVERPDGSNFTLKIRSTKLEDSAMYFCASYPEVGTDTQYFGPGTRLTVL.

V gene TRBV7-3 combines with J gene TRBJ2-2; unclear D gene. Trimming took 2 bases from V and 3 from J, leaving 13 bases between them. The CDR3 runs to 16 residues. The germline V gene has CDR1 SGHTA and CDR2 FQGTGA. The CDR3 reads CASSLQSRADTGELFF. The CDR3 DNA reads TGTGCCAGCAGCTTACAAAGCCGGGCCGACACCGGGGAGCTGTTTTTT.

The genes are TRBV27 and TRBJ1-2; D is undetermined. From germline, CDR1 is MNHEY and CDR2 SMNVEV (reference sequence). Between the trimmed V and J ends, which lost 3 bases and 3 bases, there was a span of 8 bases. The CDR3 contains 13 residues. CDR3: CASSLNGYYGYTF. DNA for the CDR3: TGTGCCAGCAGTTTGAATGGCTACTATGGCTACACCTTC.

This chain links TRBV29-1 with TRBJ2-3, with D possibly matching TRBD1 (6 bases). Germline CDR1 and CDR2: SQVTM and ANQGSEA. The length of the CDR3 is 14 residues. Trimming pared 4 bases from V and 2 bases from J, leaving 13 bases between. The CDR3 nucleotides read TGCAGCGTTGGACAGGACACCAACACAGATACGCAGTATTTT. This sequence encodes CSVGQDTNTDTQYF.

This chain uses TRBV10-3 with TRBJ1-4; perhaps TRBD1 as D (5 bases). This CDR3 is 14 amino acids long. Germline V gene sequence: CDR1 ENHRY, CDR2 SYGVKD. Trimming pared 2 bases from V and 8 bases from J, leaving 12 bases between. The CDR3 loop reads CAISEEGSGEKLFF. The CDR3, as DNA: TGTGCCATCAGTGAGGAGGGGTCGGGGGAAAAACTGTTTTTT.

The V gene is TRBV7-6, the J gene TRBJ2-1; D is ambiguous. The V end lost 5 bases, the J end lost 0 bases, and 11 bases lay between the germline ends. Per the germline V gene, CDR1 is SGHVS and CDR2 is FNYEAQ. This CDR3 spans 15 amino acids. CDR3 sequence reads: CASSGDPSSYNEQFF. As DNA, the CDR3 is TGTGCCAGCAGCGGCGACCCTAGCTCCTACAATGAGCAGTTCTTC. The full variable domain, its missing parts supplied by reference TRBV7-6 and TRBJ2-1, is GAGVSQSPRYKVTKRGQDVALRCDPISGHVSLYWYRQALGQGPEFLTYFNYEAQQDKSGLPNDRFSAERPEGSISTLTIQRTEQRDSAMYRCASSGDPSSYNEQFFGPGTRLTVL.

This chain uses TRBV15 with TRBJ1-2; the D is unclear. This CDR3 contains 15 residues. CDR1 and CDR2 from the germline V gene are LNHNV and YYDKDF (reference sequence). V was cut by 3 bases and J by 1 base, with 12 bases left in between. The CDR3 DNA reads as TGTGCCACCAGCAGCCCCCCCCCAGTTAACTATGGCTACACCTTC. Residues: CATSSPPPVNYGYTF.

The V gene is TRBV12-5, the J gene TRBJ1-5, with 8 bases aligning to TRBD1. The CDR3 has 16 amino acids. Trimming at V came to 3 bases and at J to 0 bases, leaving 4 bases not matched to a gene. Germline V gene sequence: CDR1 LGHNT, CDR2 FRNRAP. The CDR3, as DNA: TGTGCTAGTGGTTTCCCGACAGGGGATAGCAATCAGCCCCAGCATTTT. This gives the protein CASGFPTGDSNQPQHF.

This clone was observed once. V usage is TRBV10-3 and J usage is TRBJ2-1; unclear D gene. The CDR3 is made up of 16 amino acids. Germline V lookup: CDR1 ENHRY, CDR2 SYGVKD. Trimming removed 0 bases at V and 0 bases at J, with 9 bases between. CDR3 sequence (DNA): TGTGCCATCAGTGAGTCTTCCGAGAGCTCCTACAATGAGCAGTTCTTC. It specifies CAISESSESSYNEQFF.

V usage is TRBV27 and J usage is TRBJ2-1; D ambiguous. Per the germline V gene, CDR1 is MNHEY and CDR2 is SMNVEV (reference sequence). The CDR3 loop spans 11 amino acids. Trimming shortened V by 3 bases and J by 3 bases, and 0 bases separated the two germline ends. CDR3 DNA sequence: TGTGCCAGCAGTTTCTACAATGAGCAGTTCTTC. Protein product: CASSFYNEQFF.

The CDR3 region has the DNA TGCGCCAGCAGCCAAGAAGTCGGCTCTGGAAACACCATATATTTT. Protein product: CASSQEVGSGNTIYF. The chain has TRBV4-3 and TRBJ1-3, with D hard to call. Germline CDR1 LGHNA, CDR2 YSLEER. Trimming left V 0 bases short and J 0 bases short, with 6 bases between. The CDR3 spans 15 residues.

The J gene is TRBJ1-1, the V gene TRBV7-8; TRBD1 is a possible D gene (6 bases). The V end lost 3 bases, the J end lost 4 bases, and 9 bases lay between the germline ends. Germline CDR1 reads SGHVS; CDR2 reads FQNEAQ. This CDR3 spans 13 amino acids. CDR3 in amino acids: CASSLWGPTEAFF. The DNA of the CDR3 is TGTGCCAGCAGCTTGTGGGGGCCCACTGAAGCTTTCTTT.

CDR3 loop: CASSPSGTGVYNEQFF. CDR3 bases: TGCGCCAGCAGCCCATCCGGGACAGGGGTATACAATGAGCAGTTCTTC. The V gene is TRBV4-1, the J gene TRBJ2-1; TRBD1 matches 10 bases. V lost 4 bases, J lost 4 bases, and 7 bases stayed unmatched. Germline V lookup: CDR1 MGHRA, CDR2 YSYEKL. This CDR3 contains 16 residues.

This rearrangement joins TRBV27 to TRBJ1-2; D perhaps matches TRBD1 (6 bases). CDR3 size: 21 residues. Trimming removed 3 bases at V and 1 base at J, with 30 bases between. Germline V gives CDR1 MNHEY, CDR2 SMNVEV (reference sequence). CDR3: CASSFFPPGGRESFFNYGYTF. In DNA form, the CDR3 reads TGTGCCAGCAGTTTCTTCCCCCCGGGGGGCAGGGAGTCCTTTTTTAACTATGGCTACACCTTC.

V gene TRBV27 combines with J gene TRBJ2-5; 9 positions agree with TRBD1. V shed 6 bases and J 5 bases; nucleotides not matched to a gene: 7. The CDR3 length is 14 residues. The germline gives CDR1 MNHEY, CDR2 SMNVEV (reference sequence). The chain's CDR3 is CASRSGTGFETQYF. CDR3 bases: TGTGCCAGCAGGTCGGGGACAGGGTTTGAGACCCAGTACTTC.

The chain carries TRBV18 and TRBJ2-7, with D possibly matching TRBD1 (5 bases). The CDR3 is 15 amino acids. V was clipped by 2 bases and J by 3 bases, with 14 bases between them. Per the germline V gene, CDR1 is KGHSH and CDR2 is LQKENI. DNA of the CDR3: TGTGCCAGCTCACCAGAAAGGGGTATTGACTACGAGCAGTACTTC. Amino acid sequence: CASSPERGIDYEQYF. The whole variable domain, remainder taken from reference TRBV18 and TRBJ2-7, is NAGVMQNPRHLVRRRGQEARLRCSPMKGHSHVYWYRQLPEEGLKFMVYLQKENIIDESGMPKERFSAEFPKEGPSILRIQQVVRGDSAAYFCASSPERGIDYEQYFGPGTRLTVT.

The rearrangement joins TRBV11-2 to TRBJ2-2; D ambiguous. Trimming cost V 4 bases and J 4 bases, with 10 bases left between them. Germline loops: CDR1 SGHAT, CDR2 FQNNGV. The CDR3 extends over 14 amino acids. CDR3 DNA: TGTGCCAGCAGCTCAGACCCGGGCACCGGGGAGCTGTTTTTT. Residues: CASSSDPGTGELFF.